This is a list of T cell receptor beta chains from one sample in a study of graft-versus-host responses after intestinal transplantation. Antigen specificity for these receptors is unknown. Libraries were prepared by immunoSEQ multiplex PCR; TCRdb keeps only in-frame clonotypes and omits some of them. The sample contains 80,000 to 95,000 clones, 90% to 95% of which appear only once. This sample comprised unstimulated CD8+ T cells sorted from spleen or lymph node cells, obtained before intestinal transplant. The receptors come from a human donor who received an intestinal transplant. CDR3s include the opening cysteine and the closing phenylalanine or tryptophan. The D gene is left open where the match is weak. Only some rows state a clone size, as once, few, many or a class for expanded clones.

TRBJ2-1 | TRBV11-3 | NA | NA | TGTGCCAGCAGCCTGTTATCCGATGAGCAGTTCTTC | CASSLLSDEQFF
TRBJ2-1 | TRBV7-9 | NA | NA | TGTGCCAGCAGCACCCTGGCAGGGCAAACCTACAATGAGCAGTTCTTC | CASSTLAGQTYNEQFF
TRBJ2-7 | TRBV30 | NA | NA | TGTGCCTGGAGTGGAATACGGGGGATTGATTACTACGAGCAGTACTTC | CAWSGIRGIDYYEQYF
TRBJ1-1 | TRBV5-4 | NA | few | TGTGCCAGCAGCTTGGACACGACTGAAGCTTTCTTT | CASSLDTTEAFF
TRBJ2-7 | TRBV10-3 | TRBD1 | NA | TGTGCCATCAGTGCCCCCGGGACAGGGGCCTACGAGCAGTACTTC | CAISAPGTGAYEQYF
TRBJ2-5 | TRBV6-6 | NA | NA | TGTGCCAGCGGTTGGATGGGACACACGTACTTC | CASGWMGHTYF
TRBJ1-2 | TRBV21-1 | NA | NA | TGTGCCAGCAGCAAAGAAGCGAAAGGAGTGAGGGCTAACTATGGCTACACCTTC | CASSKEAKGVRANYGYTF
TRBJ2-7 | TRBV27 | TRBD2 | NA | TGTGCCAGCAGTGCCATGCGGGGGGCCGAGCAGTACTTC | CASSAMRGAEQYF
TRBJ2-4 | TRBV27 | NA | NA | TGTGCCAGCAGTTTGAGTTTAGCCAAAAACATTCAGTACTTC | CASSLSLAKNIQYF
TRBJ1-2 | TRBV5-1 | NA | NA | TGCGCCAGCAGCTTGGGCAGGGGTCTGTATGGCTACACCTTC | CASSLGRGLYGYTF
TRBJ2-5 | TRBV19 | NA | NA | TGTGCCAGTTCCTCGGGCCAAGAGACCCAGTACTTC | CASSSGQETQYF
TRBJ2-2 | TRBV11-2 | TRBD2 | NA | TGTGCCAGCAGCTTTACGCTAGCGGGGGGCCCGAACACCGGGGAGCTGTTTTTT | CASSFTLAGGPNTGELFF
TRBJ2-5 | TRBV9 | TRBD2 | NA | TGTGCCAGCGCGGCGGGGGGGAAAGAGACCCAGTACTTC | CASAAGGKETQYF
TRBJ1-1 | TRBV4-1 | NA | NA | TGCGCCAGCAGCCAAGTGGGCAGGAACACTGAAGCTTTCTTT | CASSQVGRNTEAFF
TRBJ1-1 | TRBV6-6 | NA | NA | TGTGCCAGCAGTCGCGGCACTCTTGAGGGCACTGAAGCTTTCTTT | CASSRGTLEGTEAFF
TRBJ2-6 | TRBV6-5 | NA | NA | TGTGCCAGCAGTCTTTACGGCTCTGGGGCCAACGTCCTGACTTTC | CASSLYGSGANVLTF
TRBJ2-3 | TRBV12-1 | NA | NA | TGTGCCAGCAGCCCCAGGGGCGCAAGCACAGATACGCAGTATTTT | CASSPRGASTDTQYF
TRBJ2-3 | TRBV4-1 | TRBD2 | NA | TGCGCCAGCAGCCAATCCCTGGGGACTAGCGGAGATACGCAGTATTTT | CASSQSLGTSGDTQYF
TRBJ1-3 | TRBV21-1 | NA | NA | TGTGCCAGCGGGGACTCCCAACCAGGGCCTGGAAACACCATATATTTT | CASGDSQPGPGNTIYF
TRBJ1-2 | TRBV4-3 | NA | NA | TGCGCCAGCAGCCAAGGGGGAAGGGGTGGCTACACCTTC | CASSQGGRGGYTF
TRBJ2-7 | TRBV4-1 | NA | NA | TGCGCCAGCAGCCAAGAGTCAGGCTACATGTACGAGCAGTACTTC | CASSQESGYMYEQYF
TRBJ1-3 | TRBV10-2 | NA | NA | TGCGCCAGCAGTGAGCAACCCGGGGGGCTCCCTGGAAACACCATATATTTT | CASSEQPGGLPGNTIYF
TRBJ2-1 | TRBV6-6 | TRBD2 | NA | TGTGCCAGCAGTAGTAGCGGGGGGACCTACAATGAGCAGTTCTTC | CASSSSGGTYNEQFF
TRBJ1-4 | TRBV7-6 | NA | NA | TGTGCCAGCAGCTTAGAGTCGGGTGGAGAAAAACTGTTTTTT | CASSLESGGEKLFF
TRBJ2-7 | TRBV13 | TRBD1 | once | TGTGCCAGCAGCTTGAGGGGGCTGGGGGAGCAGTACTTC | CASSLRGLGEQYF
TRBJ1-1 | TRBV4-3 | NA | once | TGCGCCAGCAGCCATGCAACCGGGACATACACTGAAGCTTTCTTT | CASSHATGTYTEAFF
TRBJ2-1 | TRBV4-3 | TRBD2 | NA | TGCGCCAGCAGCCAAGAGGAAGCGGGGGGTAGCTCCTACAATGAGCAGTTCTTC | CASSQEEAGGSSYNEQFF
TRBJ1-1 | TRBV5-5 | NA | NA | TGTGCCAGCAGCTACCCCCAGGGTATTGGGAACACTGAAGCTTTCTTT | CASSYPQGIGNTEAFF
TRBJ1-3 | TRBV29-1 | NA | NA | TGCAGCGTTTCGGCAGGGGATGGAAAGACCATATATTTT | CSVSAGDGKTIYF
TRBJ2-7 | TRBV5-1 | TRBD1 | NA | TGCGCCAGCAGCTTGGGACAGGGAAGGGAGCAGTACTTC | CASSLGQGREQYF
TRBJ1-2 | TRBV27 | TRBD1 | NA | TGTGCCAGCAGTCCCAATCCGGGACAGGGGGCTGTCTATGGCTACACCTTC | CASSPNPGQGAVYGYTF
TRBJ2-5 | TRBV30 | TRBD1 | NA | TGTGCCTGGAACCCGGGACAGGGGTCGGAGACCCAGTACTTC | CAWNPGQGSETQYF
TRBJ2-7 | TRBV19 | NA | NA | TGTGCCAGTAGTTTGACACCAAACTACGAGCAGTACTTC | CASSLTPNYEQYF
TRBJ1-2 | TRBV7-9 | NA | NA | TGTGCCAGCAGCTCCCCGACAGGTCAGGTTGGCTACACCTTC | CASSSPTGQVGYTF
TRBJ1-2 | TRBV27 | TRBD1 | NA | TGTGCCAGCAGTCCCCCGGGACAGGGGCCAAATGGCTACACCTTC | CASSPPGQGPNGYTF
TRBJ1-1 | TRBV10-3 | NA | NA | TGTGCCATCAGACAACCCGGGAAAGGAGCTTTCTTT | CAIRQPGKGAFF
TRBJ1-5 | TRBV19 | NA | NA | TGTGCCAGTAGTAGGGGGCAATTTAGCAATCAGCCCCAGCATTTT | CASSRGQFSNQPQHF
TRBJ2-1 | TRBV7-8 | TRBD2 | NA | TGTGCCAGCAGCCCGTCCGGGACTAGCGGGGGGAATGAGCAGTTCTTC | CASSPSGTSGGNEQFF
TRBJ2-7 | TRBV25-1 | TRBD1 | NA | TGTGCCAGCAGTGAGGGACAGTACTATGAGCAGTACTTC | CASSEGQYYEQYF
TRBJ1-1 | TRBV2 | NA | NA | TGTGCCAGCAGTTCAGGGCCCCACACTGAAGCTTTCTTT | CASSSGPHTEAFF
TRBJ2-7 | TRBV29-1 | TRBD1 | NA | TGCAGCGTTGGGTTCGTATGGGACAGGGAGGGAAACGAGCAGTACTTC | CSVGFVWDREGNEQYF
TRBJ1-6 | TRBV27 | NA | NA | TGTGCCAGCAGTTCATACAGTGCCTTCAATTCACCCCTCCACTTT | CASSSYSAFNSPLHF
TRBJ2-1 | TRBV27 | NA | NA | TGTGCCAGCAGTCCAGACAGGACTGGGTACAGTGAGCAGTTCTTC | CASSPDRTGYSEQFF
TRBJ1-2 | TRBV11-2 | TRBD1 | NA | TGTGCCAGCAGCTTAACAGGGGGCATCAACGGCTACACCTTC | CASSLTGGINGYTF
TRBJ2-1 | TRBV10-2 | TRBD2 | NA | TGCGCCAGCAGTGGGGGGGGAGGGAATGAGCAGTTCTTC | CASSGGGGNEQFF
TRBJ2-1 | TRBV6-1 | NA | few | TGTGCCAGCAGTGACCCGGGGGATGATGAGCAGTTCTTC | CASSDPGDDEQFF
TRBJ1-1 | TRBV15 | NA | NA | TGTGCCACCAGCAGAGATCTTGGGGGCGGAACTGAAGCTTTCTTT | CATSRDLGGGTEAFF
TRBJ1-5 | TRBV7-8 | NA | NA | TGTGCCAGCAGCTTAAGCACCCCCAGGGTATGGTGGAATCAGCCCCAGCATTTT | CASSLSTPRVWWNQPQHF
TRBJ1-1 | TRBV7-9 | NA | NA | TGTGCCAGCAGCCCCACGCTGGGGGCCCGGGGTGAAGCTTTCTTT | CASSPTLGARGEAFF
TRBJ2-2 | TRBV7-8 | TRBD1 | once | TGTGCCAGCAGCTTAGGGGCACAGGGGCTTTATTACACCGGGGAGCTGTTTTTT | CASSLGAQGLYYTGELFF
TRBJ1-5 | TRBV10-3 | NA | few | TGTGCCATCAGTGACGAGGGGACTATAGGCAATCAGCCCCAGCATTTT | CAISDEGTIGNQPQHF
TRBJ2-1 | TRBV30 | TRBD2 | once | TGTGCCCGGGACCGGGGGGGTCCCTACAATGAGCAGTTCTTC | CARDRGGPYNEQFF